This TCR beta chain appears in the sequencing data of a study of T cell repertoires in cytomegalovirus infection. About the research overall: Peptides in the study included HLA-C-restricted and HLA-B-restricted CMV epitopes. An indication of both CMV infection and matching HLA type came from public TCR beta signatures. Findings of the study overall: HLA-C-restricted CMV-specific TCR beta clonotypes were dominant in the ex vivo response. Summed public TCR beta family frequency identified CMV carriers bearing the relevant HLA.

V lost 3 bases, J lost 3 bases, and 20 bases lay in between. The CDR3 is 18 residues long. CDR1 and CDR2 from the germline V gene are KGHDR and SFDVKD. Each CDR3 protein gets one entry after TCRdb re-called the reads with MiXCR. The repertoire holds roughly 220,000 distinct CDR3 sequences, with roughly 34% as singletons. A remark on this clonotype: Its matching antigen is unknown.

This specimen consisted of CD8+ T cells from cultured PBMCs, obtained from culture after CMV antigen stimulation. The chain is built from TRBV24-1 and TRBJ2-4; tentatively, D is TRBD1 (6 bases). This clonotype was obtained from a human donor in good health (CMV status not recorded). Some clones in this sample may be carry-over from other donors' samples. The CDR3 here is CATSDNQQGAVGKNIQYF. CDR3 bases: TGTGCCACCAGTGATAATCAACAGGGCGCGGTGGGCAAAAACATTCAGTACTTC.